These 10 T cell receptor delta chains were all obtained from the same sample, sequenced in a study of gamma delta lymphoproliferative disorders and STAT genes. PBMCs from patients and controls supplied the genomic DNA for sequencing. TCRdb ran CATT on the multiplex PCR reads. The sample consists of roughly 1,400 delta-chain clones, 2.5% to 3.5% of them appearing once. The specimen sequenced was blood. The receptors here all came from a human donor in good health.

To note about this clone: It is likely a read error: a sequence one base away is far more abundant. Additional DNA sequences in this sample encode the identical CDR3. This chain connects TRDV2 to TRDJ1, with 10 bases aligning to TRDD3. The CDR3 length is 21 residues. Germline-derived CDR1 and CDR2 are GEAIGNYY and EKD. The CDR3: CACDTLSMGGYGEGNTDKLIF. CDR3 in DNA: TGTGCCTGTGACACCTTATCTATGGGGGGATACGGTGAAGGAAATACCGATAAACTCATCTTC.

About this clone: This DNA's translation differs at residue 13 from TCRdb's protein, which comes from a much larger clone; a read error is likely, and the protein shown is translated from the DNA. The chain employs TRDV1 and TRDJ1; TRDD3 is a possible D gene (6 bases). CDR1 is TSWWSYY and CDR2 is QGS in the germline V gene. The CDR3 is 20 residues long. Trimming stripped 5 bases from V and 0 bases from J, with 28 bases between. The CDR3 DNA sequence: TGTGCTCTTGGGAAGGTAGAGCCCCCTACGTCGCGGATACACACCGATAAACTCATCTTT. Protein sequence: CALGKVEPPTSRIHTDKLIF.

Comment on this clone: This DNA's translation and the protein TCRdb lists, from a much larger clone, do not match at residue 12, likely due to a read error; the protein shown is translated from the DNA. The V call is TRDV2, the J call TRDJ3; 8 positions agree with TRDD3. The CDR3 is 18 residues long. Per the germline V gene, CDR1 is GEAIGNYY and CDR2 is EKD. CDR3 loop: CACDTGYAGSWGTRQMFF. The CDR3 DNA follows: TGTGCCTGTGACACGGGATACGCGGGCTCCTGGGGCACCCGACAGATGTTTTTC.

In its sample, this clone is large. The same CDR3 is also encoded by other DNA sequences in this sample. The gene calls are TRDV1 and TRDJ1; D uncertain. Germline loops: CDR1 TSWWSYY, CDR2 QGS. The CDR3 spans 22 residues. V gave up 2 bases and J gave up 0 bases, with 31 bases separating them. CDR3 protein: CALGEGNPPLSWWDSYTDKLIF. DNA for the CDR3: TGTGCTCTTGGGGAAGGGAACCCTCCCCTCAGTTGGTGGGACTCGTACACCGATAAACTCATCTTT.

In the case of this clone: TCRdb lists the protein of a much larger clone for this DNA, which differs at residue 11, so this is likely a read error; the protein given here is translated from the DNA itself. The chain links TRDV1 to TRDJ1, with 10 bases matching TRDD3. Germline values: CDR1 TSWWSYY, CDR2 QGS. The CDR3 totals 18 residues. Trimming at V came to 0 bases and at J to 0 bases, leaving 7 bases not matched to a gene. CDR3 bases: TGTGCTCTTGGGGAACTGAACTGGGGGATGCCTCACACCGATAAACTCATCTTT. Translating gives CALGELNWGMPHTDKLIF.

This clone was observed a handful of times. This DNA's translation and the protein TCRdb lists, from a much larger clone, do not match at residue 12, likely due to a read error; the protein shown is translated from the DNA. The chain employs TRDV2 and TRDJ1, with no clear D. The CDR3 consists of 14 residues. Germline CDR1 and CDR2: GEAIGNYY and EKD. The CDR3 DNA is TGTGCCTGTGCCGCTGTGAGGTACACCGATAAACACATCTTT. Translated: CACAAVRYTDKHIF.

This clone is deemed medium-sized. A far larger clone is off by one base, so a read error is likely. Different DNA sequences within this sample yield the same CDR3. V usage is TRDV2 and J usage is TRDJ1, with 9 nucleotides matching TRDD3. Germline V gene sequence: CDR1 GEAIGNYY, CDR2 EKD. The V gene end was trimmed by 6 bases and the J gene end by 0 bases; junction bases not matched to a gene: 7. This CDR3 spans 15 amino acids. The CDR3 loop is CACLLGEFYTDKLIF. CDR3 nucleotide sequence: TGTGCCTGTCTACTGGGGGAGTTTTACACCGATAAACTCATCTTT.

In regard to this clone: TCRdb has a much larger clone's protein, which differs at residue 11 from the translation of this DNA, likely because of a read error; what is shown is the protein translated from the DNA. The chain recombines TRDV1 with TRDJ1, with 8 bases aligning to TRDD3. J was trimmed by 1 base and V by 2 bases; bases with no gene match: 15. The CDR3 length is 19 residues. Germline V gene sequence: CDR1 TSWWSYY, CDR2 QGS. CDR3 sequence reads: CALGESRGWGTQGTDKLIF. The DNA of the CDR3 is TGTGCTCTTGGGGAATCCCGAGGCTGGGGGACACAAGGCACCGATAAACTCATCTTT.

This clone rates as large (0.1 to 1%). Other DNA variants within this sample encode the same CDR3. The J gene is TRDJ1, the V gene TRDV2, with D possibly TRDD3 on 6 matching bases. V was pared by 3 bases and J by 0 bases, with 16 bases between. The CDR3 has 16 amino acids. Germline V lookup: CDR1 GEAIGNYY, CDR2 EKD. CDR3 nucleotides: TGTGCCTGTGACGCCTTGACGGGGGGAGACACCGATAAACTCATCTTT. This codes for CACDALTGGDTDKLIF.

This clone is classed as large (0.1 to 1%). The identical CDR3 is also encoded by other nucleotide sequences in the sample. V gene TRDV2 combines with J gene TRDJ1; TRDD3 agrees at 9 bases. Looked up from germline, CDR1 is GEAIGNYY and CDR2 is EKD. The CDR3 covers 20 residues. V trimming: 3 bases; J trimming: 3 bases; junction bases outside the gene matches: 22. CDR3 coding DNA: TGTGCCTGTGACGCCGTCCTAATACTGGGGGACCTCCCGCGCTCCGATAAACTCATCTTT. Its protein product is CACDAVLILGDLPRSDKLIF.